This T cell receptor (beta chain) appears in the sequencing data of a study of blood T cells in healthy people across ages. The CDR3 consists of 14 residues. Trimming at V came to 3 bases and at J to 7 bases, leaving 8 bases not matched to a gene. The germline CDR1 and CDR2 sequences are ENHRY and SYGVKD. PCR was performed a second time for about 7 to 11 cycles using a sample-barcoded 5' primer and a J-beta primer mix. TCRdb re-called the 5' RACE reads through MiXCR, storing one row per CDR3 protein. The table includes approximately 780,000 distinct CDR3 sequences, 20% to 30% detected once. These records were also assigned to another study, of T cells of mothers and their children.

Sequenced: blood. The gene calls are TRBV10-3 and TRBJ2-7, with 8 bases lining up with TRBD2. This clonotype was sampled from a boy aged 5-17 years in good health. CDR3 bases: TGTGCCATCAGTGAATGGACAGCGGGGGATGAGCAGTACTTC. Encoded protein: CAISEWTAGDEQYF.